This entry concerns a single T cell receptor beta chain. The target antigen is unknown. The data were taken from a study of T cells after yellow fever vaccination. Study-wide points: Post-booster repertoires again held most primary-vaccination clones (roughly 96% CD4, 88% CD8). Although most clonotypes did not, a small share appeared in both CD4 and CD8 compartments.

This CDR3 is 14 amino acids long. The V gene lost 0 bases and the J gene lost 6 bases, with 11 bases spanning the gap. Germline CDR1 MNHEY, CDR2 SVGEGT. By 5'RACE template switching, TCR cDNA was produced, with a universal primer site and UMIs added in the process. TCRdb independently ran MiXCR on the 5' RACE reads; one entry per CDR3 protein. The sample shows 180,000 or so distinct CDR3 sequences, roughly 11% of them seen only once. Sequencing used CD8+ T cells sorted from PBMCs, obtained 15 days after the yellow fever booster vaccination. This TCR came from a young man who received the YFV17D yellow fever vaccine. The V gene is TRBV6-2 or TRBV6-3, the J gene TRBJ1-1; D ambiguous. DNA of the CDR3: TGTGCCAGCAGTTACTCGCTATTCGGGCCTGAAGCTTTCTTT. It encodes CASSYSLFGPEAFF.